Following are 3 T cell receptor beta chains from one sample sequenced in a study of CXCR3-negative and CXCR3-positive naive CD8 T cells. These receptors are not linked to any known antigen. Findings and caveats of the study: CXCR3-positive naive cells carried more hydrophobic TRB CDR3s than CXCR3-negative ones.

Libraries of TRB cDNA were made by 5' RACE and carried UMIs. From its re-call of the 5' RACE reads, TCRdb lists each CDR3 protein once, without DNA. In all, the sample yields nearly 110,000 distinct CDR3 sequences. Sequencing was performed on naive CXCR3+ CD8+ T cells from blood. The subset was: CD45RO-CCR7+CD27+CD95- naive CD8+ T cells expressing CXCR3 (TNR3+). The receptors were gathered from a human donor in good health. Some clones in this sample may be carry-over from other donors' samples.

V is TRBV5-1 and J is TRBJ2-7. The length of the CDR3 is 14 residues. Per germline, CDR1 SGHRS and CDR2 YFSETQ. This CDR3 is CASSLQGNPYEQYF. Together with reference TRBV5-1 and TRBJ2-7, the CDR3 gives the full variable domain: KAGVTQTPRYLIKTRGQQVTLSCSPISGHRSVSWYQQTPGQGLQFLFEYFSETQRNKGNFPGRFSGRQFSNSRSEMNVSTLELGDSALYLCASSLQGNPYEQYFGPGTRLTVT.

V and J are TRBV19 and TRBJ2-7; TCRdb names TRBD1, which stays unverified in the absence of DNA. Germline CDR1 reads LNHDA; CDR2 reads SQIVND (reference sequence). The CDR3 extends over 14 amino acids. This CDR3 is CASSIGQGSYEQYF.

The CDR3 is CASSPNAGEAYNEQFF. J is TRBJ2-1 and V is TRBV11-2; TCRdb calls TRBD1, which cannot be checked without DNA. Germline V gene data show CDR1 as SGHAT and CDR2 as FQNNGV. The CDR3 has 16 residues.